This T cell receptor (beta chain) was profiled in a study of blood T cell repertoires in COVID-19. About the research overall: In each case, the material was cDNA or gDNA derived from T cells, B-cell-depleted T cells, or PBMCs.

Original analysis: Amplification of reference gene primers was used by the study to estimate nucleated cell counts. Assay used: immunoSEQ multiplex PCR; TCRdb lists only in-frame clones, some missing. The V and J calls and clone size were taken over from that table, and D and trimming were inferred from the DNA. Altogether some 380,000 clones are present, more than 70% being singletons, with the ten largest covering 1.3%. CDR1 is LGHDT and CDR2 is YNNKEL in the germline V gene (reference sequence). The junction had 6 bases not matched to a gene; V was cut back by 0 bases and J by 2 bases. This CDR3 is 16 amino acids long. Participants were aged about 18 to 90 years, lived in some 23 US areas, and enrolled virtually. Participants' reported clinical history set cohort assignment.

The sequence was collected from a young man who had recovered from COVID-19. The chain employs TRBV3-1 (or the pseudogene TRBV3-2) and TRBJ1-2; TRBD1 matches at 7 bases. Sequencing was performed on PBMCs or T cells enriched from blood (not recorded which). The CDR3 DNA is TGTGCCAGCAGCCAAGATTGGTCGACAGGGAACTATGGCTACACCTTC. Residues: CASSQDWSTGNYGYTF.